This TCR beta chain was obtained from a study of shared clonotypes between healthy human individuals. Study results and caveats: Blood was the only sampled material, and tissue repertoires likely differ.

Each replicate PCR on the sorted subsets used about 0.2 ug DNA (roughly 27,000 T cell genomes). Data came from immunoSEQ multiplex PCR; TCRdb stores just in-frame clones and leaves some out. The data show about 2 million clones, 85% to 95% seen once. Terminally differentiated effector memory CD45RA+ cells were excluded by CCR7 positive selection of CD45RO-negative cells. As for this clone: Its antigen is currently unknown.

The sample taken for sequencing was naive CD8+ T cells sorted from blood. The clonotype was recovered from a man aged 18 to 35 in good health.

CDR3 region: CASSEGDSGETQYF. The CDR3 DNA follows: TGTGCCAGCAGTGAAGGGGATTCAGGGGAGACCCAGTACTTC. J is TRBJ2-5 and V is TRBV25-1, with D possibly matching TRBD1 (5 bases). The CDR3 has 14 residues. V lost 2 bases and J lost 5, with 12 bases in between. From germline, CDR1 is MGHDK and CDR2 SYGVNS.